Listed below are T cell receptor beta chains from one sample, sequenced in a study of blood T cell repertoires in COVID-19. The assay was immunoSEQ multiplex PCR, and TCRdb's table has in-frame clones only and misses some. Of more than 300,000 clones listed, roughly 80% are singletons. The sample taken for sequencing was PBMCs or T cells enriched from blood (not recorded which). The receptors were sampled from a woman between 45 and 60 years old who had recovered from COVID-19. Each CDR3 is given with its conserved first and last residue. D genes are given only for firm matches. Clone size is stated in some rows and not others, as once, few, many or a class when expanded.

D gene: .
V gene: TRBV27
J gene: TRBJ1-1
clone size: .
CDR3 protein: CASRVIGGGAFF
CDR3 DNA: TGTGCCAGCAGGGTGATCGGGGGAGGAGCTTTCTTT

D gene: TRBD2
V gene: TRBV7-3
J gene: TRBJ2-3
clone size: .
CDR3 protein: CASSLIPGLAGGADTQYF
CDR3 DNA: TGTGCCAGCAGCTTAATACCGGGACTAGCGGGAGGGGCAGATACGCAGTATTTT

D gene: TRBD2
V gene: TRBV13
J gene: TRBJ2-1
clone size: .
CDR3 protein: CASSLIRGGTYNEQFF
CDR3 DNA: TGTGCCAGCAGCTTAATACGCGGGGGGACGTACAATGAGCAGTTCTTC

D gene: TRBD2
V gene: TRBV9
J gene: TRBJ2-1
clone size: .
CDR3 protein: CASGGVAGVRNEQFF
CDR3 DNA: TGTGCCAGCGGTGGAGTAGCGGGAGTGAGGAATGAGCAGTTCTTC

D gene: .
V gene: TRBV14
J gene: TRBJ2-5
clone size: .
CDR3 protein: CASSQQKGRTQYF
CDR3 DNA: TGTGCCAGCAGCCAACAAAAAGGGAGGACCCAGTACTTC

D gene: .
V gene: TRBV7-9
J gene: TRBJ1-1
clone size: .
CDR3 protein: CASSLAQLNTEAFF
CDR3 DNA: TGTGCCAGCAGCTTAGCACAGCTGAACACTGAAGCTTTCTTT

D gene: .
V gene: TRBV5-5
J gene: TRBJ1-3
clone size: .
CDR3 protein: CASSLENRKWAGNTIYF
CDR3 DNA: TGTGCCAGCAGCTTGGAAAACAGAAAGTGGGCTGGAAACACCATATATTTT

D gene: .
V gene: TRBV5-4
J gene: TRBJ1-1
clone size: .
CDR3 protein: CASSSAGLVKYTEAFF
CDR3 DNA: TGTGCCAGCAGCTCTGCAGGACTCGTCAAGTACACTGAAGCTTTCTTT

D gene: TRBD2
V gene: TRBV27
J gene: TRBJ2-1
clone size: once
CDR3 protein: CASSLDGGGYNEQFF
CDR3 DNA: TGTGCCAGCAGTTTGGACGGGGGGGGCTACAATGAGCAGTTCTTC

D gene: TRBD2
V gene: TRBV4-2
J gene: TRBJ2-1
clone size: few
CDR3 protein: CASSVLAGDFNEQFF
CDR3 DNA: TGTGCCAGCAGCGTACTAGCGGGAGATTTCAATGAGCAGTTCTTC

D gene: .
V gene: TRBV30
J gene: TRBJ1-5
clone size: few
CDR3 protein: CAWGQMISNQPQHF
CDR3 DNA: TGTGCCTGGGGACAGATGATAAGCAATCAGCCCCAGCATTTT

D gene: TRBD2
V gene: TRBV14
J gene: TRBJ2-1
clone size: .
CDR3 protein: CASSQRRGRYNEQFF
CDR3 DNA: TGTGCCAGCAGCCAACGGCGGGGGAGATACAATGAGCAGTTCTTC

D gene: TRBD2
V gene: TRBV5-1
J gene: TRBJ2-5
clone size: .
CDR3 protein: CASSPAGGETQYF
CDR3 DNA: TGCGCCAGCAGCCCAGCGGGGGGGGAGACCCAGTACTTC

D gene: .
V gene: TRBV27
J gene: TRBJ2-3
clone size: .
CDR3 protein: CASSFTGRWSTDTQYF
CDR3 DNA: TGTGCCAGCAGTTTTACAGGGCGTTGGTCCACAGATACGCAGTATTTT

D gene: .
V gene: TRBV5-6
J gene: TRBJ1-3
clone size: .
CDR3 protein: CASSLDLGGSGNTIYF
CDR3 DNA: TGTGCCAGCAGCTTGGATCTAGGGGGAAGTGGAAACACCATATATTTT

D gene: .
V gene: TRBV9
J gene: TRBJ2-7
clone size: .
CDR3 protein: CASSVDPRALEQYF
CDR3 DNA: TGTGCCAGCAGCGTAGACCCCAGGGCTCTCGAGCAGTACTTC

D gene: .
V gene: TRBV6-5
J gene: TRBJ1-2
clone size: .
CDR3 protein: CASRGGSLYYGYTF
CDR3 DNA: TGTGCCAGCAGGGGAGGGTCACTTTACTATGGCTACACCTTC

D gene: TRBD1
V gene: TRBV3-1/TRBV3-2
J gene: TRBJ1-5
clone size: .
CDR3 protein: CASSQYYDRGQPQHF
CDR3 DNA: TGTGCCAGCAGCCAATATTACGACAGGGGGCAGCCCCAGCATTTT

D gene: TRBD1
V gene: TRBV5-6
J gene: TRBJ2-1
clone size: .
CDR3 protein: CASSSSGGGYEQFF
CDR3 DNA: TGTGCCAGCAGCTCGTCAGGGGGTGGGTATGAGCAGTTCTTC

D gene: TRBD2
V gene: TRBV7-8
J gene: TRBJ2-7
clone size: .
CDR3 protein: CASSLGGGAGEQYF
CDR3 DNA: TGTGCCAGCAGCTTAGGCGGGGGGGCGGGGGAGCAGTACTTC

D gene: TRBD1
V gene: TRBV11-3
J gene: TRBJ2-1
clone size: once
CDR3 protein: CASSSGTGQGARNEQFF
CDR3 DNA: TGTGCCAGCAGTTCGGGGACGGGACAGGGGGCGCGCAATGAGCAGTTCTTC

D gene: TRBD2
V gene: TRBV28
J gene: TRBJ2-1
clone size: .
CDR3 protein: CASGTSGPYNEQFF
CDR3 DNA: TGTGCCAGCGGGACTAGCGGACCCTACAATGAGCAGTTCTTC

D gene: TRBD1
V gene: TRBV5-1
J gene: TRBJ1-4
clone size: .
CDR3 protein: CASSLSGTGLEKLFF
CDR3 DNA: TGCGCCAGCAGCTTGTCCGGGACAGGGCTTGAAAAACTGTTTTTT

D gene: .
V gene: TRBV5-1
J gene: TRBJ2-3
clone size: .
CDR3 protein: CASSFGDPTDTQYF
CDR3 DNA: TGCGCCAGCAGTTTCGGGGATCCCACAGATACGCAGTATTTT

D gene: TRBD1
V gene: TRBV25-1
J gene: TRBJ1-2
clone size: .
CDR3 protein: CASSERTGQDGYTF
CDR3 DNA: TGTGCCAGCAGTGAGAGGACAGGGCAGGATGGCTACACCTTC

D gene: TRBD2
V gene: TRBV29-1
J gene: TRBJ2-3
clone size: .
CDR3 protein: CSVTGLAGADTQYF
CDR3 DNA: TGCAGCGTTACAGGACTAGCGGGAGCAGATACGCAGTATTTT

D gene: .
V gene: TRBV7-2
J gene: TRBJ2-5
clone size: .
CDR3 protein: CASSLAHSQETQYF
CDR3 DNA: TGTGCCAGCAGCTTAGCGCACAGTCAAGAGACCCAGTACTTC

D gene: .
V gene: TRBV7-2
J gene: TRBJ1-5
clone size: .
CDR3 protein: CASSYSGTPDQPQHF
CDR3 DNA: TGTGCCAGCAGCTACTCCGGGACACCGGATCAGCCCCAGCATTTT

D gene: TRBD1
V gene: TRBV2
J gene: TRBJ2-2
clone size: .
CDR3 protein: CASSHTPPQGAVELFF
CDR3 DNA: TGTGCCAGCAGTCATACCCCCCCACAGGGGGCTGTGGAGCTGTTTTTT

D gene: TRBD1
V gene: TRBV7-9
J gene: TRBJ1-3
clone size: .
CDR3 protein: CASGHRQGNSGNTIYF
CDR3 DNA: TGTGCCAGCGGCCACCGACAGGGCAACTCTGGAAACACCATATATTTT

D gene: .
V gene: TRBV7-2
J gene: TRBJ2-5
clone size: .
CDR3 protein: CASSLSRGVETQYF
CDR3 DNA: TGTGCCAGCAGCTTAAGCAGGGGGGTAGAGACCCAGTACTTC

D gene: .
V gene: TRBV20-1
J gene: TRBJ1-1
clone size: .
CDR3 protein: CSVRSGEAFF
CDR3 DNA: TGCAGTGTTCGCTCGGGTGAAGCTTTCTTT

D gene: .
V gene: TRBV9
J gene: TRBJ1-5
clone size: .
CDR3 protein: CASSVGGEAQPQHF
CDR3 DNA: TGTGCCAGCAGCGTGGGCGGGGAGGCTCAGCCCCAGCATTTT

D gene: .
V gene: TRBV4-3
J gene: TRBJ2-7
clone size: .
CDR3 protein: CASSQDRWQGGEQYF
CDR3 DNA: TGCGCCAGCAGCCAAGATCGCTGGCAGGGCGGCGAGCAGTACTTC

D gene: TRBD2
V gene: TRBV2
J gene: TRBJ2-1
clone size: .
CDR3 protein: CASSGLAGGNEQFF
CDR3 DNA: TGTGCCAGCAGCGGACTAGCGGGGGGCAATGAGCAGTTCTTC

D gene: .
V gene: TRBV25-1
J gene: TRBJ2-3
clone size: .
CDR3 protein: CASSSAGQPTDTQYF
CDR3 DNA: TGTGCCAGCAGTTCGGCGGGACAGCCCACAGATACGCAGTATTTT

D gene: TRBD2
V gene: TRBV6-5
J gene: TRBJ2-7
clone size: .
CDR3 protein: CASSYIAGGPYEQYF
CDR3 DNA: TGTGCCAGCAGTTATATAGCGGGAGGGCCGTACGAGCAGTACTTC

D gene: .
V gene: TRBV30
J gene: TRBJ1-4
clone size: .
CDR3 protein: CAWAPGQGLLAEKLFF
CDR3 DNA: TGTGCCTGGGCTCCGGGACAAGGCTTATTGGCCGAAAAACTGTTTTTT

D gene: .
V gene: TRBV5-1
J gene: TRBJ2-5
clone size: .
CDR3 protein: CASSVGNSGLQETQYF
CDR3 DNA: TGCGCCAGCAGCGTAGGAAACTCAGGGCTTCAAGAGACCCAGTACTTC

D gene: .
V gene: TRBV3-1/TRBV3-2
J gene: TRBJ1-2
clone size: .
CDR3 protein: CASSQDGLGVSDGYTF
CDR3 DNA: TGTGCCAGCAGCCAAGACGGGTTAGGGGTGTCTGACGGCTACACCTTC

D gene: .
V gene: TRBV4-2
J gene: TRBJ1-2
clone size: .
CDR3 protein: CASSQVRTGFPSINYGYTF
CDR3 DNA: TGTGCCAGCAGCCAAGTCAGAACAGGGTTCCCCTCCATTAACTATGGCTACACCTTC

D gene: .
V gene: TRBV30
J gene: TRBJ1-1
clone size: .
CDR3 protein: CAWGTGAGNTEAFF
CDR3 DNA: TGTGCCTGGGGGACTGGGGCAGGGAACACTGAAGCTTTCTTT

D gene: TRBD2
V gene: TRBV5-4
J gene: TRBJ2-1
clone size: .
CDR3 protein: CASSPGLAGNNEQFF
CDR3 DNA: TGTGCCAGCAGCCCGGGACTAGCGGGTAACAATGAGCAGTTCTTC

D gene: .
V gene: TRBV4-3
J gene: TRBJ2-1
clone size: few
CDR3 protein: CASSQDLTSYNEQFF
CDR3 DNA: TGCGCCAGCAGCCAGGACTTGACGTCCTACAATGAGCAGTTCTTC

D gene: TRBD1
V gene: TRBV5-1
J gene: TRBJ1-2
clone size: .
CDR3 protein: CASSRGQGAGGYTF
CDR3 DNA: TGCGCCAGCAGCCGGGGACAGGGGGCTGGCGGCTACACCTTC

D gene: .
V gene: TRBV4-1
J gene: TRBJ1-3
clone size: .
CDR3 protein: CASSHSGTAGNTIYF
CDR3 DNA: TGCGCCAGCAGCCACTCGGGGACTGCCGGAAACACCATATATTTT

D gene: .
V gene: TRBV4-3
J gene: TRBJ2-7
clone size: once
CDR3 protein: CASSQDRGSYEQYF
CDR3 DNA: TGCGCCAGCAGCCAAGATCGGGGGAGCTACGAGCAGTACTTC

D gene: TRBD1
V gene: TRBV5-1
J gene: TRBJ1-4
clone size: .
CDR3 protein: CASSHTRDSEKLFF
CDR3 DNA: TGCGCCAGCAGCCACACCCGGGACAGTGAAAAACTGTTTTTT

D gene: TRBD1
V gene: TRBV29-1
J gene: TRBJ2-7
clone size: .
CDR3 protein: CSAGTGPYEQYF
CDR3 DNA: TGCAGCGCCGGGACAGGACCCTACGAGCAGTACTTC